This record looks at one T cell receptor beta chain sequence and its context. The sample originates from a study of blood T cell repertoires in COVID-19. Study background: Samples taken during acute and convalescent COVID-19 were collected in the United States, Italy and Spain.

Sequencing was performed with immunoSEQ multiplex PCR; in TCRdb, only in-frame clones are kept and a portion is missing. The table lists under 150,000 clones, roughly 87% of them singletons. V trimming: 4 bases; J trimming: 0 bases; junction bases outside the gene matches: 2. In germline, CDR1 is SGHRS, CDR2 YFSETQ. The CDR3 spans 15 residues. The source of this sequence is a man older than 75 with acute or convalescent COVID-19. Specimen: peripheral blood. The chain recombines TRBV5-1 with TRBJ2-2; 8 nucleotides match TRBD1. The CDR3 here is CASSVDRANTGELFF. The CDR3 nucleotides read TGCGCCAGCAGCGTGGACAGGGCGAACACCGGGGAGCTGTTTTTT.